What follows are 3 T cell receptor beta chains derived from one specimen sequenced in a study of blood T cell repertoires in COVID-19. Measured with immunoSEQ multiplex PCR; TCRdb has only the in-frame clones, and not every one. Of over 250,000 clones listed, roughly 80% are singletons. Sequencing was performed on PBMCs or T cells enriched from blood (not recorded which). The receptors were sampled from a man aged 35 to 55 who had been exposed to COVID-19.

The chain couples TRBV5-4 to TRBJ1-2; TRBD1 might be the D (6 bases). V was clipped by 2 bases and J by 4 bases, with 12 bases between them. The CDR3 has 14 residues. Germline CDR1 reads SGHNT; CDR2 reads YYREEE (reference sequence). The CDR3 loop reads CASSFPGDLYGYTF. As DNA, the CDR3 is TGTGCCAGCAGCTTTCCAGGGGACCTCTATGGCTACACCTTC.

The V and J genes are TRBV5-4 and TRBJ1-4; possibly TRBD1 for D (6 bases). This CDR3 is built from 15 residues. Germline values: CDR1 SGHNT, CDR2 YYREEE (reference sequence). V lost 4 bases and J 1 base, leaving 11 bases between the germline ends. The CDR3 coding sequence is TGTGCCAGCAGCCAGAACAGGGTAACTAATGAAAAACTGTTTTTT. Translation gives CASSQNRVTNEKLFF.

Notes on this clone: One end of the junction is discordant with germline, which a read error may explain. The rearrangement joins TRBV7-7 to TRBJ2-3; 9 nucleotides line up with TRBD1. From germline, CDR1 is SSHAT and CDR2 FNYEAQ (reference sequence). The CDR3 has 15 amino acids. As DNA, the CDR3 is TGTGCTAGCAGCCAAACAGGGGGCGGCACAGATACGCAGTATTTT. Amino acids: CASSQTGGGTDTQYF.